This TCR beta chain is drawn from a study of T cells in Graves' hyperthyroidism and ophthalmopathy. Study-level background: Peripheral blood was secured at the point of initial diagnosis, before any treatment.

Hyperthyroidism in the patients, aged 18 to 65, was newly diagnosed and under 2 months in duration. Orbital computed tomography, thyroid ultrasound, serum thyroxine and TRAb, and clinical symptoms together informed the diagnoses. V lost 1 base to trimming and J lost 6 bases, with 19 bases between them. The CDR3 runs 16 residues. Germline assignment: CDR1 SGHTA and CDR2 FQGTGA. From RNA transcripts, TCR beta CDR3 regions were amplified. First-round RT-PCR targeting the TCR CDR3 was performed with the HTBI primer set. From the multiplex PCR reads, TCRdb called clonotypes with MiXCR, one entry per CDR3 protein. The sample includes approximately 370,000 distinct CDR3 sequences, under 15% of them seen just once. This clonotype was seen ten or more times.

Material: blood. The TCR sequence derives from a woman aged 30 to 39 with Graves' hyperthyroidism. This rearrangement joins TRBV7-3 to TRBJ2-7; possibly TRBD1 for D (6 bases). CDR3 in amino acids: CASSLRGGLGSPEQYF. The CDR3 coding sequence is TGTGCCAGCAGCTTAAGAGGGGGTCTCGGGTCCCCCGAGCAGTACTTC.